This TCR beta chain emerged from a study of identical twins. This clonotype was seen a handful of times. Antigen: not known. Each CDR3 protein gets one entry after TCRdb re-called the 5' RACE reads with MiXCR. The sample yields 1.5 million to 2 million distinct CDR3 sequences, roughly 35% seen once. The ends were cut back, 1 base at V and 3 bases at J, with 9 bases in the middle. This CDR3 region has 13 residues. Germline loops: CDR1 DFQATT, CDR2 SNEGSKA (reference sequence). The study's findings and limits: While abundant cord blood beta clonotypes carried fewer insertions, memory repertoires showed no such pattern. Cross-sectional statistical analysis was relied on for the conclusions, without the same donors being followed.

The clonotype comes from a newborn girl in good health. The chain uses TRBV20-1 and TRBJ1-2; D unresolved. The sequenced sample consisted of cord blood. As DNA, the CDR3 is TGCAGTGCTAGAGGATCCTGGCACTATGGCTACACCTTC. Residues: CSARGSWHYGYTF.